This is a list of T cell receptor beta chains from one sample in a study of blood T cells in healthy people across ages. Via MiXCR, TCRdb re-called the 5' RACE reads, giving one row per CDR3 protein. Among hundreds of thousands of distinct CDR3 sequences listed, around three fifths were seen once. The sequencing input was blood. The receptors stem from a man aged 55 to 69 in good health. The CDR3 runs from the conserved cysteine through the conserved F or W. D genes are given only for firm matches. The size entry is marked missing in some rows and otherwise reads once, few, many or a size class.

abundance	d_gene	v_gene	j_gene	len	CDR3nt	CDR3aa
NA	NA	TRBV10-3	TRBJ1-1	12	TGTGCCATCAGTGAGGACACACCGGGGGCTTTCTTT	CAISEDTPGAFF
few	NA	TRBV20-1	TRBJ1-2	15	TGCAGTGCAAACCTCCCGGGACGGCCAAACTATGGCTACACCTTC	CSANLPGRPNYGYTF
NA	TRBD2	TRBV20-1	TRBJ2-1	14	TGCAGTGCTAGACTAGCGGGCCCCTACAATGAGCAGTTCTTC	CSARLAGPYNEQFF
few	NA	TRBV20-1	TRBJ2-7	13	TGCAGTGCCCCCAAAGTGACCACCTACGAGCAGTACTTC	CSAPKVTTYEQYF
NA	NA	TRBV2	TRBJ1-6	16	TGTGCCAGCAGTGAAGAGGGAGGGGACTATAATTCACCCCTCCACTTT	CASSEEGGDYNSPLHF
few	TRBD2	TRBV12-3/TRBV12-4	TRBJ2-5	15	TGTGCCAGCAGGGGACTAGCGGGGGCGCAAGAGACCCAGTACTTC	CASRGLAGAQETQYF
NA	NA	TRBV6-5	TRBJ1-4	13	TGTGCCAGCAGCCAAGGATCGGCTAAAAAACTGTTTTTT	CASSQGSAKKLFF
NA	TRBD1	TRBV9	TRBJ1-2	15	TGTGCCAGCAGCGCATCCGGGACAGGGCCCTATGGCTACACCTTC	CASSASGTGPYGYTF
NA	TRBD1	TRBV18	TRBJ2-7	16	TGTGCCAGCTCACCACCGGAGGGACAGGGAACGACCGAGCAGTACTTC	CASSPPEGQGTTEQYF
NA	NA	TRBV6-1	TRBJ1-1	13	TGTGCCACCGGGACAATTATGAACACTGAAGCTTTCTTT	CATGTIMNTEAFF
NA	NA	TRBV5-6	TRBJ2-5	15	TGTGCCAGCAGCTTGGTTGGGGCAGGTGGAGAGACCCAGTACTTC	CASSLVGAGGETQYF
NA	NA	TRBV12-3/TRBV12-4	TRBJ2-1	12	TGTGCCAGCAGATCCTTCAGCGATGAGCAGTTCTTC	CASRSFSDEQFF
NA	NA	TRBV4-3	TRBJ1-4	18	TGCGCCAGCAGCCAAGACTTCGAAGGTGGGGGCTTCTCGGAAAAACTGTTTTTT	CASSQDFEGGGFSEKLFF
NA	TRBD2	TRBV7-9	TRBJ2-3	14	TGTGCCAGCAGACAACTAGCGAGCACAGATACGCAGTATTTT	CASRQLASTDTQYF
NA	NA	TRBV28	TRBJ1-2	14	TGTGCCAGCAGTCCACATGAGTTAAACTATGGCTACACCTTC	CASSPHELNYGYTF
NA	TRBD1	TRBV29-1	TRBJ2-5	15	TGCAGCGTCCGGCCGGGACAGGGTCCCCAAGAGACCCAGTACTTC	CSVRPGQGPQETQYF
NA	NA	TRBV5-1	TRBJ2-7	14	TGCGCCAGCAGCTTGGAAGGCAGCTACAATGAGCAGTACTTC	CASSLEGSYNEQYF
NA	TRBD1	TRBV7-9	TRBJ2-5	14	TGTGCCAGCAGCCGAGCTACAGGGGCGGAGACCCAGTACTTC	CASSRATGAETQYF
NA	NA	TRBV28	TRBJ2-7	16	TGTGCCAGCAGTCCTCAGGGGCGGGGTACCTCCTACGAGCAGTACTTC	CASSPQGRGTSYEQYF
NA	NA	TRBV2	TRBJ1-1	13	TGTGCCAGCAGTGGCTGGTTGAACACTGAAGCTTTCTTT	CASSGWLNTEAFF
NA	NA	TRBV2	TRBJ2-1	15	TGTGCCAGCACCCAAGGGACTCGGGGAAGGAATGAGCAGTTCTTC	CASTQGTRGRNEQFF
NA	NA	TRBV20-1	TRBJ2-1	13	TGCAGTGCTAGAGATGGGAAGCTTAATGAGCAGTTCTTC	CSARDGKLNEQFF
NA	NA	TRBV12-3/TRBV12-4	TRBJ1-5	13	TGTGCCAGCACGGGGAATAGCAATCAGCCCCAGCATTTT	CASTGNSNQPQHF
NA	NA	TRBV5-1	TRBJ1-2	15	TGCGCCAGCAGCTACAGGATGGGGGAAAGCTATGGCTACACCTTC	CASSYRMGESYGYTF
NA	TRBD1	TRBV11-2	TRBJ1-2	14	TGTGCCAGCAGCATACAGGGGGTTGACTATGGCTACACCTTC	CASSIQGVDYGYTF
NA	TRBD2	TRBV20-1	TRBJ2-1	16	TGCAGTGCTAGAGATAGCGGGGGGCCCTCCTACAATGAGCAGTTCTTC	CSARDSGGPSYNEQFF
many	TRBD1	TRBV5-1	TRBJ2-5	14	TGTGCCAGCAGCTTTGGACAGGGTCAAGAGACCCAGTACTTC	CASSFGQGQETQYF
NA	NA	TRBV20-1	TRBJ2-4	13	TGCAGTGCTTCGAGATCTGCCAAAAACATTCAGTACTTC	CSASRSAKNIQYF
few	TRBD2	TRBV10-3	TRBJ2-1	14	TGTGCCATCCAAGCGGGGGGGGCTTACAATGAGCAGTTCTTC	CAIQAGGAYNEQFF
NA	TRBD2	TRBV28	TRBJ2-3	17	TGTGCCAGCAGTCTATTGGCTAGCGGGGTTGTAACAGATACGCAGTATTTT	CASSLLASGVVTDTQYF
NA	TRBD1	TRBV4-2	TRBJ1-4	14	TGTGCCAGCAGCCTGACAGGGGCGGGGGAAAAACTGTTTTTT	CASSLTGAGEKLFF
NA	NA	TRBV5-1	TRBJ1-2	12	TGCGCCAGCAGCTCGTCACAGGGTGGCTACACCTTC	CASSSSQGGYTF
NA	NA	TRBV6-5	TRBJ2-7	13	TGTGCCAGCAGATACAATATCGTTGGTGAGCAGTACTTC	CASRYNIVGEQYF
once	NA	TRBV25-1	TRBJ1-2	11	TGTGCCAGCAAGGGAGAGGGCGGCTACACCTTC	CASKGEGGYTF
few	TRBD1	TRBV5-5	TRBJ2-7	12	TGTGCCAGCAGTCCACAGGGGTGGCAGCAGTACTTC	CASSPQGWQQYF
NA	NA	TRBV7-9	TRBJ1-6	16	TGTGCCTCTCAAGATGGGTCTAGCTCCTATAATTCACCCCTCCACTTT	CASQDGSSSYNSPLHF
NA	TRBD1	TRBV15	TRBJ2-1	15	TGTGCCACCGGGGGTGAGGGACAGGGCTACAATGAGCAGTTCTTC	CATGGEGQGYNEQFF
NA	TRBD1	TRBV12-3/TRBV12-4	TRBJ1-5	17	TGTGCCAGCAGCCTGGGGGACAGGGGTTATAGCAATCAGCCCCAGCATTTT	CASSLGDRGYSNQPQHF
few	NA	TRBV12-3/TRBV12-4	TRBJ2-1	15	TGTGCCAGCAGTTTTGCCGGGACTGGAGACAATGAGCAGTTCTTC	CASSFAGTGDNEQFF
NA	TRBD2	TRBV5-1	TRBJ2-1	17	TGCGCCAGCAGCCCCCCTCTCCTCGGGGGGGCTCACAATGAGCAGTTCTTC	CASSPPLLGGAHNEQFF
NA	TRBD1	TRBV5-5	TRBJ2-3	14	TGTGCCAGCAACAGGGACAGGGCCCCAGATACGCAGTATTTT	CASNRDRAPDTQYF
few	NA	TRBV4-1	TRBJ2-3	16	TGCGCCAGCAGCCAAGATTGGGGTCGTAGCACAGATACGCAGTATTTT	CASSQDWGRSTDTQYF
few	NA	TRBV11-2	TRBJ1-1	15	TGTGCCAGCAGCTTAGGACCAACTATGAACACTGAAGCTTTCTTT	CASSLGPTMNTEAFF
NA	TRBD1	TRBV2	TRBJ1-4	15	TGTGCCAGCAGTGAACGGGGACAGGTTTGGGAAAAACTGTTTTTT	CASSERGQVWEKLFF
NA	NA	TRBV29-1	TRBJ1-1	13	TGCAGCGTTGAAATTGGGGGCGTCACTGAAGCTTTCTTT	CSVEIGGVTEAFF
NA	NA	TRBV7-9	TRBJ1-1	17	TGTGCCAGCAGCTTATATACCTCCCGACAGGAGGACACTGGAGCTTTCTTT	CASSLYTSRQEDTGAFF
once	TRBD2	TRBV2	TRBJ2-5	14	TGTGCCAGCAGTGCGTGGACTAGCGGGGAGACCCAGTACTTC	CASSAWTSGETQYF
NA	TRBD2	TRBV20-1	TRBJ2-7	15	TGCAGTGCTAGTCCCGGGACTAGCGGTTACAATGAGCAGTACTTC	CSASPGTSGYNEQYF
NA	NA	TRBV3-1	TRBJ2-5	14	TGTGCCAGCAGCCAAGAGGCTAGGAGGGAGACCCAGTACTTC	CASSQEARRETQYF
NA	NA	TRBV7-8	TRBJ1-2	14	TGTGCCAGCAGCTTGATTTCAGGAAACTATGGCTACACCTTC	CASSLISGNYGYTF
once	NA	TRBV28	TRBJ2-1	14	TGTGCCAGCAGTTTACTGTCCCCGCGGGATGAGCAGTTCTTC	CASSLLSPRDEQFF
few	TRBD1	TRBV3-1	TRBJ2-5	14	TGTGCCAGCAGCCTCAGGACAGGAAAGGAGACCCAGTACTTC	CASSLRTGKETQYF
few	NA	TRBV20-1	TRBJ2-1	11	TGCAGTGCCTCACTAGTTAAGGAGCAGTTCTTC	CSASLVKEQFF
NA	TRBD1	TRBV15	TRBJ2-3	15	TGTGCCACCAGCCCACGGACAGGGGGAGGGCATACGCAGTATTTT	CATSPRTGGGHTQYF
NA	NA	TRBV7-8	TRBJ2-7	15	TGTGCCAGCAGCCTAATGGGGGACTTCCACTACGAGCAGTACTTC	CASSLMGDFHYEQYF
NA	NA	TRBV18	TRBJ2-6	14	TGTGCCAGCTCAACGGCCTCTGGGGCCAACGTCCTGACTTTC	CASSTASGANVLTF
NA	NA	TRBV10-3	TRBJ1-4	17	TGTGCCATCAGCCCCGAGGGGGGTGTAGTAACTAATGAAAAACTGTTTTTT	CAISPEGGVVTNEKLFF